The rows below give T cell receptor beta chains drawn from one sample of a study of blood T cells in healthy people across ages. TCRdb fed the 5' RACE reads into MiXCR, producing one record per CDR3 protein. The sample holds around 940,000 distinct CDR3 sequences, roughly 47% seen once. The material sequenced was blood. These receptors were taken from a woman aged 60-75 years in good health. CDR3s include the opening cysteine and the closing phenylalanine or tryptophan. Each record gives: J gene, D gene, V gene, clone size, CDR3 protein, CDR3 DNA. D genes are given only for firm matches. Part of the rows lack a size; the others show once, few, many or a class for expanded clones.

TRBJ2-3	.	TRBV5-6	.	CASSFQPTGLGTGTQYF	TGTGCCAGCAGTTTTCAACCCACAGGGCTGGGCACAGGTACGCAGTATTTT
TRBJ2-5	TRBD2	TRBV4-1	.	CASSQVPLAGVETQYF	TGCGCCAGCAGCCAAGTCCCCCTAGCGGGAGTAGAGACCCAGTACTTC
TRBJ2-5	TRBD2	TRBV27	few	CASSERDPRPETQYF	TGTGCCAGCAGTGAGCGGGACCCCCGCCCAGAGACCCAGTACTTC
TRBJ2-7	.	TRBV21-1	.	CASSKAYVFDPYEQYF	TGTGCCAGCAGCAAAGCCTACGTTTTTGACCCCTACGAGCAGTACTTC
TRBJ1-2	.	TRBV28	.	CASSLNPQPGYTF	TGTGCCAGCAGTTTAAATCCTCAGCCTGGCTACACCTTC
TRBJ2-3	TRBD2	TRBV12-3/TRBV12-4	.	CASSLWLAGVVDYSGTDTQYF	TGTGCCAGCAGTTTATGGCTAGCGGGAGTAGTTGACTATTCGGGCACAGATACGCAGTATTTT
TRBJ2-7	.	TRBV6-1	.	CASRPEDAYYEQYF	TGTGCCAGCAGACCCGAGGACGCATACTACGAGCAGTACTTC
TRBJ2-2	.	TRBV7-3	.	CASSLSSPANTGELFF	TGTGCCAGCAGCTTATCAAGTCCTGCGAACACCGGGGAGCTGTTTTTT
TRBJ2-3	.	TRBV12-3/TRBV12-4	once	CASSSRWGADTQYF	TGTGCCAGCAGTAGTAGATGGGGCGCAGATACGCAGTATTTT
TRBJ1-2	.	TRBV7-2	few	CASSPGMVGYTF	TGTGCCAGCAGCCCGGGGATGGTTGGCTACACCTTC
TRBJ2-7	TRBD1	TRBV29-1	few	CSVVGGGTGRRYEQYF	TGCAGCGTTGTAGGCGGCGGGACAGGTCGGAGATACGAGCAGTACTTC
TRBJ2-7	TRBD1	TRBV28	.	CASSLGQERVKQYF	TGTGCCAGCAGTCTAGGACAGGAGCGCGTCAAGCAGTACTTC
TRBJ2-7	.	TRBV24-1	.	CATSEGMGARSGEQYF	TGTGCCACCAGTGAAGGGATGGGGGCGCGTTCGGGAGAGCAGTACTTC
TRBJ2-7	.	TRBV10-3	.	CATLGQTSYEQYF	TGTGCCACCCTAGGACAAACCTCCTACGAGCAGTACTTC
TRBJ1-2	.	TRBV7-8	.	CASSPNGGANYGYTF	TGTGCCAGCAGCCCTAATGGCGGGGCTAACTATGGCTACACCTTC
TRBJ2-7	.	TRBV5-5	many	CASSAPYEQYF	TGTGCCAGCAGCGCTCCCTACGAGCAGTACTTC
TRBJ2-2	TRBD1	TRBV29-1	few	CSVGQTNTGELFF	TGCAGCGTGGGACAGACGAACACCGGGGAGCTGTTTTTT
TRBJ2-6	.	TRBV6-1	.	CASSETRASGANVLTF	TGTGCCAGCAGTGAAACAAGGGCATCTGGGGCCAACGTCCTGACTTTC
TRBJ1-5	.	TRBV6-5	few	CASRRTAPNQPQHF	TGTGCCAGCAGGCGGACAGCTCCTAATCAGCCCCAGCATTTT
TRBJ2-1	.	TRBV20-1	few	CSGGLPGSDLNNEQFF	TGCAGTGGGGGTCTTCCCGGTAGCGACCTGAACAATGAGCAGTTCTTC
TRBJ2-1	.	TRBV20-1	once	CSARASGLSYNEQFF	TGCAGTGCTAGAGCCAGCGGGCTCTCCTACAATGAGCAGTTCTTC
TRBJ2-7	TRBD2	TRBV29-1	many	CSVAGERVDEQYF	TGCAGCGTCGCGGGGGAAAGGGTTGACGAGCAGTACTTC
TRBJ2-3	TRBD2	TRBV7-3	many	CASSLNLGLAHSTDTQYF	TGTGCCAGCAGCTTAAACCTTGGACTAGCTCACTCAACAGATACGCAGTATTTT
TRBJ2-1	TRBD2	TRBV9	few	CASSAQDSGRYNEQFF	TGTGCCAGCAGCGCACAAGATAGCGGGCGGTACAATGAGCAGTTCTTC
TRBJ2-7	.	TRBV15	few	CATSRTGIPYEQYF	TGTGCCACCAGCAGGACCGGGATCCCTTACGAGCAGTACTTC
TRBJ2-2	.	TRBV11-3	.	CASSPNPQNTGELFF	TGTGCCAGCAGCCCCAATCCCCAGAACACCGGGGAGCTGTTTTTT
TRBJ2-3	.	TRBV12-5	.	CASGSSGGTDTQYF	TGTGCTAGTGGTTCGTCGGGGGGCACAGATACGCAGTATTTT
TRBJ2-5	TRBD2	TRBV25-1	once	CASSEYLSSGRIAGETQYF	TGTGCCAGCAGTGAATATCTGTCTAGCGGGAGGATTGCGGGGGAGACCCAGTACTTC
TRBJ2-7	TRBD2	TRBV6-5	.	CASSRQGHGGGEQYF	TGTGCCAGCAGCCGCCAAGGACACGGGGGGGGCGAGCAGTACTTC
TRBJ2-7	TRBD2	TRBV3-1	.	CASSQEAGVTYEQYF	TGTGCCAGCAGCCAAGAGGCGGGGGTAACCTACGAGCAGTACTTC
TRBJ2-3	TRBD2	TRBV20-1	few	CSARRTSGSSDTQYF	TGCAGTGCTAGGCGGACTAGCGGGAGTTCAGATACGCAGTATTTT
TRBJ2-7	.	TRBV7-2	.	CASSLGGQTEQYF	TGTGCCAGCAGCTTAGGGGGACAAACTGAGCAGTACTTC
TRBJ1-2	TRBD1	TRBV20-1	many	CSANQGGLSYGYTF	TGCAGTGCTAACCAGGGGGGTCTGTCCTATGGCTACACCTTC
TRBJ1-1	TRBD1	TRBV4-3	.	CASSHRDRGRINTEAFF	TGCGCCAGCAGCCACCGGGACAGGGGGCGCATAAACACTGAAGCTTTCTTT
TRBJ2-7	TRBD2	TRBV20-1	.	CSAHYPLAGDYEQYF	TGCAGTGCCCATTACCCACTAGCGGGAGACTACGAGCAGTACTTC
TRBJ1-5	TRBD1	TRBV7-2	.	CASSPSAGQNQPQHF	TGTGCCAGCAGCCCCTCAGCGGGACAGAATCAGCCCCAGCATTTT
TRBJ1-6	.	TRBV12-3/TRBV12-4	few	CASSKIRNSPLHF	TGTGCCAGCAGTAAAATCAGGAATTCACCCCTCCACTTT
TRBJ2-5	TRBD1	TRBV28	few	CASMVAGGKETQYF	TGTGCCAGCATGGTGGCAGGGGGAAAGGAGACCCAGTACTTC
TRBJ2-7	.	TRBV25-1	.	CASSARGSGSYEQYF	TGTGCCAGCAGCGCCAGGGGCTCAGGGTCCTACGAGCAGTACTTC
TRBJ2-5	TRBD2	TRBV20-1	.	CSASGPSGIGEQYF	TGCAGTGCTAGCGGTCCTAGCGGGATTGGTGAGCAGTACTTC
TRBJ2-3	TRBD2	TRBV30	.	CAWSPGLAGDTQYF	TGTGCCTGGAGTCCGGGACTAGCGGGAGATACGCAGTATTTT
TRBJ2-7	TRBD1	TRBV5-1	once	CASSFLQGAGGEQYF	TGCGCCAGCAGCTTCTTACAGGGGGCTGGTGGAGAGCAGTACTTC
TRBJ2-3	.	TRBV9	once	CASSSEGALAGTDTQYF	TGTGCCAGCAGCTCGGAGGGGGCTCTAGCGGGTACAGATACGCAGTATTTT
TRBJ1-1	.	TRBV7-2	.	CASSLGPSNTEAFF	TGTGCCAGCAGCTTAGGTCCGTCGAACACTGAAGCTTTCTTT
TRBJ1-2	TRBD1	TRBV5-1	.	CASSLGDRMAYGYTF	TGCGCCAGCAGCTTGGGGGACAGAATGGCATATGGCTACACCTTC
TRBJ2-5	TRBD2	TRBV4-1	.	CASSQEREAGTQYF	TGCGCCAGCAGCCAAGAGCGGGAGGCTGGGACCCAGTACTTC
TRBJ2-1	.	TRBV27	once	CASRGTEGGKNEQFF	TGTGCCAGCAGAGGGACTGAAGGGGGAAAAAATGAGCAGTTCTTC
TRBJ2-5	.	TRBV7-9	.	CASTQWGETQYF	TGTGCCAGCACCCAGTGGGGGGAGACCCAGTACTTC
TRBJ2-4	.	TRBV7-2	.	CAITLSPSVPQYF	TGTGCCATCACCTTAAGTCCTAGCGTCCCCCAGTACTTC
TRBJ2-1	.	TRBV20-1	.	CSASSEPPGGEQFF	TGCAGTGCCTCTAGCGAACCCCCTGGGGGTGAGCAGTTCTTC